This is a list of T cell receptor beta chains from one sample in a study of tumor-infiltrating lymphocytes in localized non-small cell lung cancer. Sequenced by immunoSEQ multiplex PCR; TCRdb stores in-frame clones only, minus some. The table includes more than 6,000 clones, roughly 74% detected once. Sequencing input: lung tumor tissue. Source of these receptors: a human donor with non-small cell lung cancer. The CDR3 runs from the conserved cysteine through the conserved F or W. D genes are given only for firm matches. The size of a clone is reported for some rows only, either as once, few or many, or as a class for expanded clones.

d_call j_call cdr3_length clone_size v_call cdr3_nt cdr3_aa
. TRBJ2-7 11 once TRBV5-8 TGTGCCAGCAGCTTGATCTACGAGCAGTACTTC CASSLIYEQYF
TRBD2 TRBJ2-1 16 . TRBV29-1 TGCAGCTTCGGGAGGGCTCCGGGACTAGCGCCGCGCGAGCAGTTCTTC CSFGRAPGLAPREQFF
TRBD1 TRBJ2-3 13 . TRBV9 TGTGCCAGCGGTACAGGGGGTACAGATACGCAGTATTTT CASGTGGTDTQYF
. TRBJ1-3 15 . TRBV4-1 TGCGCCAGCAGCCAAGATACCGGGTCTGGAAACACCATATATTTT CASSQDTGSGNTIYF
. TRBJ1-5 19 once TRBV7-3 TGTGCCAGCAGCCCCCGTAAGTTGAGAGAATTTTATAGCAATCAGCCCCAGCATTTT CASSPRKLREFYSNQPQHF
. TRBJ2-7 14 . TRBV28 TGTGCCACCGTCAGCTTCCGGGCGGGATACGAGCAGTACTTC CATVSFRAGYEQYF
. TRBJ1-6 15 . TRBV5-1 TGCGCCAGCAGCTTGGGGGCAGTGTTTAATTCACCCCTCCACTTT CASSLGAVFNSPLHF
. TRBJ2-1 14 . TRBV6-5 TGTGCCAGCAGTTACAATCACCCAGACAATGAGCAGTTCTTC CASSYNHPDNEQFF
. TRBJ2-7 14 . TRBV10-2 TGCGCCAGCAGTGATTCATGGGGAAACTACGAGCAGTACTTC CASSDSWGNYEQYF
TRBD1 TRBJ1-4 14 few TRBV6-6 TGTGCCAGCAGTTATGGGACAGGGACGGAAAAACTGTTTTTT CASSYGTGTEKLFF
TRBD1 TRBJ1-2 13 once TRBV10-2 TGCGCCAGCAAGCGAGAGGGGGCGGAAGGCTACACCTTC CASKREGAEGYTF
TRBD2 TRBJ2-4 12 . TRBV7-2 TGTGCCAGCAGCCGCGGGGGGGACATTCAGTACTTC CASSRGGDIQYF
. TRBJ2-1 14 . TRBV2 TGTGCCAGCAGTCCCGGGCGGGGGCGAAATGAGCAGTTCTTC CASSPGRGRNEQFF
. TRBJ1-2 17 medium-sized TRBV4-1 TGCGCCAGCAGCCAAGTCGGGTCAGCGGCCTCCTTTTATGGCTACACCTTC CASSQVGSAASFYGYTF
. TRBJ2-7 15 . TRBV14 TGTGCCAGCAGCCAAGACCTGGGAACCTACTACGAGCAGTACTTC CASSQDLGTYYEQYF
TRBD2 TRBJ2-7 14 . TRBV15 TGTGCCACCAGCGTGACTAGCGGGGTTAACGAGCAGTACTTC CATSVTSGVNEQYF
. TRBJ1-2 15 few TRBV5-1 TGCGCCAGCAGCCTGGGGCAAGGACAGCTTGATGGCTACACCTTC CASSLGQGQLDGYTF
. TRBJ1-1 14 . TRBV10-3 TGTGCCATCAGTGTTCAGGGGCCTGAGGCTGAAGCTTTCTTT CAISVQGPEAEAFF
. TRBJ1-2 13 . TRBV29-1 TGCAGCGTTGCACAGGAATCTAACTATGGCTACACCTTC CSVAQESNYGYTF
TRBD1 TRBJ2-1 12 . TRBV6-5 TGTGCCAGCAGAGGACAGGGCAATGAGCAGTTCTTC CASRGQGNEQFF
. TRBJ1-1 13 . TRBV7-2 TGTGCCAGCAGCTTATGGGGGAGAACTGAAGCTTTCTTT CASSLWGRTEAFF
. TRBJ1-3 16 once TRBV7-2 TGTGCCAGCAGCTTAGTAGAGGGGGGGCCTGGAAACACCATATATTTT CASSLVEGGPGNTIYF
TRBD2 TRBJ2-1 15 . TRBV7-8 TGTGCCAGCAGCTTTTCTAGCGGACTAAACAATGAGCAGTTCTTC CASSFSSGLNNEQFF
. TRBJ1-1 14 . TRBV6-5 TGTGCCAGCAGGCGAACAGGGATCCGTACTGAAGCTTTCTTT CASRRTGIRTEAFF
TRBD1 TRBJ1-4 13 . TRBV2 TGTGCCAGCATGGGGCCAGGGGGGGAAAAACTGTTTTTT CASMGPGGEKLFF
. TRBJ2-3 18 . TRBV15 TGTGCCACCAGCAGAGATGCCGGGGTGGGGGGCTACACAGATACGCAGTATTTT CATSRDAGVGGYTDTQYF
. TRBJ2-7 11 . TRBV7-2 TGTGCCAGCAGCCGTCTGAGCGAGCAGTACTTC CASSRLSEQYF
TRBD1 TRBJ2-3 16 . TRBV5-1 TGCGCCAGCAGCGTAGGACAGGGCCCTAGCACAGATACGCAGTATTTT CASSVGQGPSTDTQYF
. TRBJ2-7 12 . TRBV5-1 TGCGCCAGCAGCTTGTCGAGCTACGAGCAGTACTTC CASSLSSYEQYF
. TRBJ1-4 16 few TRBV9 TGTGCCAGCAGCCGCAAGTCGGGGCCGGAGGGTGAAAAACTGTTTTTT CASSRKSGPEGEKLFF
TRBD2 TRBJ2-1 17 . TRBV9 TGTGCCAGCAGCCTTCATGGGAGCGGGGGGGCCTTGGATGAGCAGTTCTTC CASSLHGSGGALDEQFF
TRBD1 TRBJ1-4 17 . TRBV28 TGTGCCAGCAGTACCTACGGACAGGGAGCAACTAATGAAAAACTGTTTTTT CASSTYGQGATNEKLFF
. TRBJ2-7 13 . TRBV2 TGTGCCAGCAGTGAAGGGACAGCCTACGAGCAGTACTTC CASSEGTAYEQYF
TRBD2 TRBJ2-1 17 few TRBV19 TGTGCCAGTAGTATAGCCCCGCTAGCGGGCCTGAACAATGAGCAGTTCTTC CASSIAPLAGLNNEQFF
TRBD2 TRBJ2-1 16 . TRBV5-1 TGCGCCAGCAGCTTGGGAGCGGGGGTGATAGGCAATGAGCAGTTCTTC CASSLGAGVIGNEQFF
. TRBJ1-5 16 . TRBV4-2 TGTGCCAGCAGCCAAGAGGGCGGAGGGTTCTATCAGCCCCAGCATTTT CASSQEGGGFYQPQHF
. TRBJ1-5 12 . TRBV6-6 TGTGCCAGCGGAGGGGTAGCTCAGCCCCAGCATTTT CASGGVAQPQHF
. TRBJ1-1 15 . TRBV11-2 TGTGCCAGCAGCTCCAGAGCGTCCTCGAACACTGAAGCTTTCTTT CASSSRASSNTEAFF
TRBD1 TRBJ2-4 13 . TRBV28 TGTGCCAGCAGTTTAGGGACAGAAAACATTCAGTACTTC CASSLGTENIQYF
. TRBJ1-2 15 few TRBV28 TGTGCCAGCAGGACCGTCGCCGACCTAGTCTATGGCTACACCTTC CASRTVADLVYGYTF
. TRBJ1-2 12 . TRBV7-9 TGTGCCAGCAGCTTTAAACTGGCGGGCTACACCTTC CASSFKLAGYTF
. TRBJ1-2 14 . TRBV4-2 TGTGCCAGCAGCCATCCTACAGGGAACTATGGCTACACCTTC CASSHPTGNYGYTF